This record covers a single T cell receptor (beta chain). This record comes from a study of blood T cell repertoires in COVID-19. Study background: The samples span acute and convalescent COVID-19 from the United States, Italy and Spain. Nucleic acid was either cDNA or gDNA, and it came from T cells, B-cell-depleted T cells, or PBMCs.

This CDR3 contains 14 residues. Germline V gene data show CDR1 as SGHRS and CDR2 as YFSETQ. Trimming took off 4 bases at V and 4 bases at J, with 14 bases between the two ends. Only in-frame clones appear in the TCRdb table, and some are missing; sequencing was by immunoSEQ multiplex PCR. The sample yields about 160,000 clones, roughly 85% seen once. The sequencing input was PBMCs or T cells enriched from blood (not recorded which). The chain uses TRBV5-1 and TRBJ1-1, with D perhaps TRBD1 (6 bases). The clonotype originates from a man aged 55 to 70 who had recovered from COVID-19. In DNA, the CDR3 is TGCGCCAGCAGCATAACAGGGTACGGCACTGAAGCTTTCTTT. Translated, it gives CASSITGYGTEAFF.